Sequencing of this TCR beta chain was carried out in a study of Graves' ophthalmopathy and Graves' hyperthyroidism. Study background: Researchers obtained peripheral blood at initial diagnosis, before any treatment had begun. General study points: Distinction of ophthalmopathy from stable hyperthyroidism by a 13-signature model reached approximately 88% sensitivity and approximately 81% specificity.

This clonotype has just a few counts. Its antigen is unknown. Active ophthalmopathy (CAS at least 3, NOSPECS at least 4), lasting under 3 months. Out of around 10 ml of fresh peripheral blood, PBMCs were obtained. This CDR3 has 15 residues. With 3 bases removed from V and 2 bases from J, the gap between germline ends came to 11 bases. TCR beta CDR3 amplification used RNA transcripts. The authors performed first-round RT-PCR with HTBI primers and then a second-round multiplex PCR. MiXCR was run by TCRdb on the multiplex PCR reads, yielding one entry per CDR3 protein. The sample includes 170,000 or so distinct CDR3 sequences, under 40% of them seen just once.

Material for sequencing was peripheral blood. The sequence was collected from a middle-aged woman with Graves' ophthalmopathy. The rearrangement joins TRBV12-3 or TRBV12-4 to TRBJ1-3, with D hard to call. CDR3 nucleotide sequence: TGTGCCAGCAGTTTCGAAGGGAGAACTGGAAACACCATATATTTT. Translated: CASSFEGRTGNTIYF.